The 17 T cell receptor beta chains given below trace back to one sample, sequenced in a study of cytomegalovirus exposure and HLA in healthy donors. The PCR contained 60 Vbeta and 13 Jbeta primers. Clones were sequenced by immunoSEQ multiplex PCR, and TCRdb holds only the in-frame ones, with some missing. The sample holds over 100,000 clones, more than 70% seen once. The sequencing sample was made of PBMCs. All receptors derive from a male donor in good health and CMV-seropositive.

This clone has a handful of counts. V is TRBV11-1 and J is TRBJ2-1, with TRBD2 matching 13 bases. Trimming took 2 bases from V and 2 from J; bases not matched to a gene: 6. The CDR3 contains 18 residues. Per the germline V gene, CDR1 is SGHAT and CDR2 is FQDESV (reference sequence). The CDR3 reads CASSLPGLAGNTYNEQFF. The CDR3 DNA is TGTGCCAGCAGCTTACCGGGACTAGCGGGAAACACCTACAATGAGCAGTTCTTC.

CDR3 nucleotides: TGTGCCAGCAGTTTATCGAATAGCCCCCAAGAGACCCAGTACTTC. Amino acids: CASSLSNSPQETQYF. The chain links TRBV27 to TRBJ2-5; no definite D call. Trimming left V 0 bases short and J 1 base short, with 9 bases between. Germline V gene lookup returns CDR1 MNHEY and CDR2 SMNVEV (reference sequence). The CDR3 is 15 residues long.

Here the CDR3 reads CASSLLNTGELFF. The CDR3 DNA reads as TGTGCCAGCAGCTTACTGAACACCGGGGAGCTGTTTTTT. V gene TRBV11-2 combines with J gene TRBJ2-2; no reliable D call. CDR3 length: 13 residues. Germline V gene data show CDR1 as SGHAT and CDR2 as FQNNGV. V was shortened by 2 bases and J by 1 base, with 2 bases between the two germline ends.

The chain recombines TRBV5-1 with TRBJ2-7; 7 bases are a match to TRBD1. V was clipped by 0 bases and J by 0 bases; unmatched bases: 3. The CDR3 length is 15 residues. Germline V lookup: CDR1 SGHRS, CDR2 YFSETQ. The CDR3 DNA reads as TGCGCCAGCAGCTTGGGACAGGGCCGCTCCTACGAGCAGTACTTC. Translated, it gives CASSLGQGRSYEQYF.

This clone has a single count. The chain combines TRBV5-4 with TRBJ2-7; D is undetermined. The CDR3 extends over 15 amino acids. The ends were cut back, 0 bases at V and 5 bases at J, with 15 bases in the middle. Germline assignment: CDR1 SGHNT and CDR2 YYREEE (reference sequence). The CDR3 protein is CASSLDYDPEDEQYF. The CDR3 DNA sequence: TGTGCCAGCAGCTTGGACTATGACCCCGAGGACGAGCAGTACTTC.

The chain links TRBV6-5 to TRBJ2-1; 10 nucleotides align to TRBD2. Looked up from germline, CDR1 is MNHEY and CDR2 is SVGAGI. The trim removed 6 bases at V and 15 bases at J, leaving 8 bases unmatched. The CDR3 has 12 amino acids. The CDR3 region has the DNA TGTGCCAGCAGATCTTCTAGCGGGAGATGGTTCTTC. It codes for CASRSSSGRWFF.

This clone came up a few times. The genes are TRBV30 and TRBJ2-1, with 7 positions matching TRBD2. This CDR3 contains 15 residues. Looked up from germline, CDR1 is GTSNPN and CDR2 is SVGIG (reference sequence). The V gene end was trimmed by 3 bases and the J gene end by 2 bases; junction bases not matched to a gene: 7. The DNA of the CDR3 is TGTGCCTGGAGGGTCGGCGGGAGCCCCTACAATGAGCAGTTCTTC. Amino acid sequence: CAWRVGGSPYNEQFF.

The chain combines TRBV27 with TRBJ1-1, with D hard to call. Germline V gives CDR1 MNHEY, CDR2 SMNVEV (reference sequence). V was cut by 6 bases and J by 1 base, with 15 bases left in between. CDR3 length: 15 residues. Here the CDR3 reads CASSLNANQNTEAFF. DNA of the CDR3: TGTGCCAGCAGCCTAAACGCTAATCAGAACACTGAAGCTTTCTTT.

This chain connects TRBV5-4 to TRBJ2-2; 8 bases match TRBD1. The CDR3 loop spans 15 amino acids. V dropped 3 bases and J dropped 4; count of bases not matched to a gene: 5. Germline V CDR1 and CDR2: SGHNT, YYREEE (reference sequence). Here the CDR3 reads CASSSRDRSTGELFF. The CDR3 DNA reads as TGTGCCAGCAGCTCCCGGGACAGGAGCACCGGGGAGCTGTTTTTT.

The chain combines TRBV30 with TRBJ2-1, with D hard to call. From germline, CDR1 is GTSNPN and CDR2 SVGIG (reference sequence). Trimming removed 2 bases at V and 13 bases at J, with 15 bases between. There are 12 residues in the CDR3. The CDR3 DNA reads TGTGCCTGGAGTACTGCCAGGCTCGAACAGTTCTTC. This gives the protein CAWSTARLEQFF.

The V call is TRBV7-9, the J call TRBJ2-1, with 12 bases fitting TRBD2. The length of the CDR3 is 16 residues. J lost 3 bases, V lost 5 bases, and 5 bases had no gene match. Germline V gene lookup returns CDR1 SEHNR and CDR2 FQNEAQ (reference sequence). CDR3 coding DNA: TGTGCCAGCAGCCCCCTAGCGGGAGGGAACTACAATGAGCAGTTCTTC. Its protein product is CASSPLAGGNYNEQFF.

The V call is TRBV18, the J call TRBJ2-1; TRBD1 matches at 12 bases. The V segment lost 4 bases and the J segment 8 bases; nucleotides outside the gene matches: 12. The V gene's germline CDR1 is KGHSH and CDR2 LQKENI. This CDR3 comprises 17 residues. CDR3 amino acids: CASSLSITGTGGDEQFF. DNA for the CDR3: TGTGCCAGCTCACTTAGTATAACCGGGACAGGGGGCGATGAGCAGTTCTTC.

This sequence joins TRBV7-2 and TRBJ2-7, with TRBD2 matching over 14 bases. The CDR3 is 15 amino acids. Germline CDR1 and CDR2: SGHTA and FQGNSA. The V and J ends lost 4 bases and 5 bases, in that order; junction bases with no gene match: 4. Here the CDR3 reads CASSSGLAGEDEQYF. The CDR3 DNA reads TGTGCCAGCAGCTCGGGACTAGCGGGAGAAGACGAGCAGTACTTC. The full variable domain, completed using reference TRBV7-2 and TRBJ2-7, is GAGVSQSPSNKVTEKGKDVELRCDPISGHTALYWYRQSLGQGLEFLIYFQGNSAPDKSGLPSDRFSAERTGGSVSTLTIQRTQQEDSAVYLCASSSGLAGEDEQYFGPGTRLTVT.

The chain links TRBV5-8 to TRBJ2-3, with 9 bases aligning to TRBD1. Germline V gene sequence: CDR1 SGHTS, CDR2 YDEGEE. The CDR3 runs 14 residues. V shed 4 bases, J shed 3 bases, and the junction held 3 bases outside the gene matches. The CDR3 bases are TGTGCCAGCAGCGACAGGGGGGGGACAGATACGCAGTATTTT. As protein: CASSDRGGTDTQYF.

The rearrangement joins TRBV2 to TRBJ1-2; D not certain. The CDR3 sequence is 13 residues long. With 7 bases removed from V and 8 bases from J, the gap between germline ends came to 17 bases. Germline values: CDR1 SNHLY, CDR2 FYNNEI. Written as DNA, the CDR3 is TGTGCCAGCACCTCCGGTCTGCTCGGGGGCTACACCTTC. Translation: CASTSGLLGGYTF. Full variable domain (rest looked up from reference TRBV2 and TRBJ1-2): EPEVTQTPSHQVTQMGQEVILRCVPISNHLYFYWYRQILGQKVEFLVSFYNNEISEKSEIFDDQFSVERPDGSNFTLKIRSTKLEDSAMYFCASTSGLLGGYTFGSGTRLTVV.

This chain links TRBV6-6 with TRBJ2-4; D may be TRBD2 (6 bases). V lost 6 bases, J lost 0 bases, and 15 bases lay in between. From germline, CDR1 is MNHNY and CDR2 SVGAGI (reference sequence). This CDR3 is built from 16 residues. DNA of the CDR3: TGTGCCAGCAGCAACCCTGGGACTGGAGCCAAAAACATTCAGTACTTC. Translating gives CASSNPGTGAKNIQYF.

This chain uses TRBV19 with TRBJ2-6; 7 positions match TRBD2. V was pared by 8 bases and J by 0 bases, with 4 bases of the junction left unmatched. Per the germline V gene, CDR1 is LNHDA and CDR2 is SQIVND (reference sequence). The CDR3 runs 15 residues. The CDR3 here is CASGGGYSGANVLTF. DNA for the CDR3: TGTGCCAGTGGCGGGGGATACTCTGGGGCCAACGTCCTGACTTTC.